A single sample gave rise to the 3 T cell receptor beta chains below, sequenced in a study of T cell responses to AZD1222 COVID-19 vaccine. Sequencing was performed with immunoSEQ multiplex PCR; in TCRdb, only in-frame clones are kept and a portion is missing. There are 150,000 to 200,000 clones in the sample; just over 90% occur only once, and 1.3% lies in the top ten. The starting material was peripheral blood, obtained 28 days after the second AZD1222 dose. Receptors were obtained from an adult who received the AZD1222 COVID-19 vaccine.

The CDR3 region has the DNA TGTGCCAGCAGTTTATCCCCGGGATCCCCGCTTGGCTACACCTTC. Translating it yields CASSLSPGSPLGYTF. The chain combines TRBV27 with TRBJ1-2; D call uncertain. The CDR3 runs 15 residues. Per the germline V gene, CDR1 is MNHEY and CDR2 is SMNVEV (reference sequence). V lost 0 bases, J lost 7 bases, and 15 bases lay in between.

The chain has TRBV3-1 (or the pseudogene TRBV3-2) and TRBJ2-7; unclear D gene. Germline V gives CDR1 LGHDT, CDR2 YNNKEL (reference sequence). Trimming removed 0 bases at V and 6 bases at J, with 15 bases between. The CDR3 totals 15 residues. The CDR3 spells CASSQDPAGSGEQYF. In DNA form, the CDR3 reads TGTGCCAGCAGCCAAGACCCGGCAGGCTCGGGCGAGCAGTACTTC.

The V call is TRBV12-3 or TRBV12-4, the J call TRBJ1-3; D ambiguous. The CDR3 has 13 residues. The V end lost 3 bases, the J end lost 1 base, and 4 bases lay between the germline ends. CDR3 loop: CASSFVSGNTIYF. In DNA, the CDR3 is TGTGCCAGCAGTTTTGTGTCTGGAAACACCATATATTTT.